One sample yielded the 8 T cell receptor beta chains listed below, sequenced in a study of cytomegalovirus exposure and HLA in healthy donors (dated by TCRdb to the late 2010s). The library was built by means of the immunoSEQ multiplex PCR assay. In TCRdb, the immuneACCESS table is reduced to in-frame sequences with V and J assigned. These tables do not hold every clone; where another copy was compared, an unresolved V gene accounts for under half, and the others remain unexplained. In all, the sample holds about 53,000 clones, and roughly nine tenths of those were seen once. The ten largest clones take up approximately 1.4% of the sample. The sequenced material came from PBMCs. These receptors originate from a man aged 18 to 29 in good health and CMV-seronegative.

This chain links TRBV9 with TRBJ2-7; perhaps TRBD2 as D (5 bases). The CDR3 contains 15 residues. Germline CDR1 and CDR2: SGDLS and YYNGEE. V lost 0 bases, J lost 7 bases, and 17 bases lay in between. The CDR3 protein is CASSVEGSGRREQYF. The CDR3 bases are TGTGCCAGCAGCGTAGAAGGTAGTGGGAGAAGGGAGCAGTACTTC.

The chain links TRBV6-1 to TRBJ2-7; TRBD1 agrees at 9 bases. The V gene end was trimmed by 6 bases and the J gene end by 1 base; junction bases not matched to a gene: 7. Germline V lookup: CDR1 MNHNS, CDR2 SASEGT. The CDR3 runs 15 residues. CDR3 nucleotide sequence: TGTGCCAGCAGACGCGGGACAGGGCCTTCCTACGAGCAGTACTTC. It specifies CASRRGTGPSYEQYF.

This clone was counted a few times. An end of the junction does not agree with germline; a read error may underlie this. The chain couples TRBV7-2 to TRBJ2-7; 11 positions match TRBD2. This CDR3 is built from 14 residues. Germline V gene lookup returns CDR1 SGHTA and CDR2 FQGNSA. CDR3 bases: TGTGCCAGCAGCCTAGCGGGAGGATTGGGGGAGCAGTACTTC. Amino acids: CASSLAGGLGEQYF.

The rearrangement links TRBV6-1 to TRBJ1-1; 8 bases map to TRBD1. V trimming: 4 bases; J trimming: 4 bases; junction bases outside the gene matches: 5. This CDR3 region has 14 residues. Germline CDR1 reads MNHNS; CDR2 reads SASEGT. CDR3 sequence: CASSVGTGFTEAFF. In DNA form, the CDR3 reads TGTGCCAGCAGTGTGGGGACAGGATTCACTGAAGCTTTCTTT.

This chain uses TRBV5-1 with TRBJ2-2, with a weak D call TRBD1 (5 bases). This CDR3 contains 14 residues. V lost 3 bases, J lost 6 bases, and 12 bases lay in between. Germline V lookup: CDR1 SGHRS, CDR2 YFSETQ. CDR3 amino acids: CASSSTPGSGELFF. The CDR3, as DNA: TGCGCCAGCAGCTCCACTCCAGGGTCCGGGGAGCTGTTTTTT.

The V call is TRBV5-1, the J call TRBJ1-1, with TRBD1 identical over 8 bases. The length of the CDR3 is 15 residues. J gave up 6 bases and V 4 bases, and 11 bases lay outside the gene matches. The germline gives CDR1 SGHRS, CDR2 YFSETQ. The CDR3 DNA reads TGCGCCAGCAGCACCCAGGGACAGGCGGAATCTGAAGCTTTCTTT. Encoded protein: CASSTQGQAESEAFF.

The chain employs TRBV2 and TRBJ2-5, with 14 bases matching TRBD2. Trimming cost V 1 base and J 8 bases; bases outside gene matches: 3. This CDR3 has 15 residues. CDR1 SNHLY and CDR2 FYNNEI come from the germline V gene. The CDR3: CASSEEGTSGRTQYF. For the CDR3, the DNA is TGTGCCAGCAGTGAAGAGGGGACTAGCGGGAGAACCCAGTACTTC.

This chain joins TRBV28 and TRBJ2-3, with 7 nucleotides matching TRBD2. CDR1 and CDR2 (germline): MDHEN, SYDVKM. The CDR3 runs to 14 residues. The ends lost 9 bases at V and 7 bases at J; junction bases unmatched: 13. The CDR3 DNA reads as TGTGCCAGTAGGACTAGAGGGCAGCCCTATACGCAGTATTTT. This gives the protein CASRTRGQPYTQYF. The variable domain in full, completed from reference TRBV28 and TRBJ2-3, reads DVKVTQSSRYLVKRTGEKVFLECVQDMDHENMFWYRQDPGLGLRLIYFSYDVKMKEKGDIPEGYSVSREKKERFSLILESASTNQTSMYLCASRTRGQPYTQYFGPGTRLTVL.